The next 26 T cell receptor beta chains were all read from a single sample in a study of graft-versus-host responses after intestinal transplantation. Method: immunoSEQ multiplex PCR; TCRdb's copy keeps in-frame clones and lacks some. There are 35,000 to 40,000 clones in the sample; roughly 87% occur only once, and around 17% lies in the top ten. Graft tissue was processed to release intraepithelial and lamina propria lymphocytes. The specimen comprised ileum tissue, sampled around seven months after intestinal transplant. The receptors originated from a human patient who received an intestinal transplant, so some T cells may come from the graft donor.

The chain joins TRBV6-5 to TRBJ1-5; a possible D gene is TRBD1 (6 bases). The CDR3 is made up of 15 amino acids. Germline V gives CDR1 MNHEY, CDR2 SVGAGI. Trimming removed 4 bases at V and 1 base at J, with 11 bases between. The CDR3 protein is CASSFGQSSNQPQHF. In DNA, the CDR3 is TGTGCCAGCAGTTTCGGACAGTCGAGCAATCAGCCCCAGCATTTT.

The chain uses TRBV10-3 and TRBJ2-3; D unresolved. The CDR3 runs 12 residues. Germline CDR1 ENHRY, CDR2 SYGVKD. The V end lost 3 bases, the J end lost 4 bases, and 5 bases lay between the germline ends. As DNA, the CDR3 is TGTGCCATCAGTGAACAAGCAGATACGCAGTATTTT. It codes for CAISEQADTQYF.

This rearrangement joins TRBV7-9 to TRBJ1-4; D not resolved. Germline V gives CDR1 SEHNR, CDR2 FQNEAQ (reference sequence). Trimming removed 7 bases at V and 5 bases at J, with 11 bases between. The CDR3 runs 13 residues. CDR3 in DNA: TGTGCCAGCACCGGACCGACGAATGAAAAACTGTTTTTT. Translated, it gives CASTGPTNEKLFF. The full variable domain, in which reference TRBV7-9 and TRBJ1-4 provide the parts outside the CDR3, is DTGVSQNPRHKITKRGQNVTFRCDPISEHNRLYWYRQTLGQGPEFLTYFQNEAQLEKSRLLSDRFSAERPKGSFSTLEIQRTEQGDSAMYLCASTGPTNEKLFFGSGTQLSVL.

The table lists this clone with a count of one. V gene TRBV7-6 combines with J gene TRBJ2-5; weak D call: TRBD2 (5 bases). The DNA matches TRBJ2-7 better at its end, which makes the J call doubtful. The length of the CDR3 is 14 residues. Germline V gene lookup returns CDR1 SGHVS and CDR2 FNYEAQ. In nucleotides, the CDR3 is TGTGCCAGCAGCTTAGAGAGCGGCGACTACGAGCAGTACTTC. Protein: CASSLESGDYEQYF.

The V and J genes are TRBV2 and TRBJ2-5, with a weak D call TRBD2 (7 bases). The CDR3 loop spans 15 amino acids. Germline loops: CDR1 SNHLY, CDR2 FYNNEI. Trimming left V 3 bases short and J 4 bases short, with 15 bases between. The CDR3 region has the DNA TGTGCCAGCAGTGATTGGGAGGGGGTCATAGAGACCCAGTACTTC. Residues: CASSDWEGVIETQYF.

The chain combines TRBV28 with TRBJ1-5; TRBD1 agrees at 10 bases. The V and J ends lost 3 bases and 2 bases, in that order; junction bases with no gene match: 7. Germline-derived CDR1 and CDR2 are MDHEN and SYDVKM. The CDR3 contains 17 residues. The CDR3 sequence: CASSFGDRGQGNQPQHF. CDR3 DNA: TGTGCCAGCAGTTTTGGGGACAGGGGACAGGGCAATCAGCCCCAGCATTTT.

V is TRBV28 and J is TRBJ1-5; D ambiguous. Deletions cut 5 bases from V and 0 bases from J, with 5 bases between. The V gene's germline CDR1 is MDHEN and CDR2 SYDVKM. The CDR3 consists of 13 residues. The CDR3 spells CASSVYSNQPQHF. In DNA form, the CDR3 reads TGTGCCAGCAGTGTGTATAGCAATCAGCCCCAGCATTTT.

The chain uses TRBV28 and TRBJ2-7, with D uncertain. Germline V gene sequence: CDR1 MDHEN, CDR2 SYDVKM. Trimming took 7 bases from V and 4 from J, leaving 5 bases between them. This CDR3 region has 10 residues. CDR3 residues: CASTGYEQYF. The CDR3, as DNA: TGTGCCAGCACCGGATACGAGCAGTACTTC. The full variable domain, with the rest looked up from reference TRBV28 and TRBJ2-7, is DVKVTQSSRYLVKRTGEKVFLECVQDMDHENMFWYRQDPGLGLRLIYFSYDVKMKEKGDIPEGYSVSREKKERFSLILESASTNQTSMYLCASTGYEQYFGPGTRLTVT.

The V gene is TRBV5-1, the J gene TRBJ1-1; 10 positions agree with TRBD1. Germline loops: CDR1 SGHRS, CDR2 YFSETQ. Germline trimming cut 4 bases from V and 1 base from J; bases unmatched to any gene: 10. The CDR3 consists of 17 residues. The CDR3 DNA reads as TGCGCCAGCAGCAGCCGGGACAGGGGAAAAGAGAACACTGAAGCTTTCTTT. It translates to CASSSRDRGKENTEAFF.

The V gene is TRBV5-1, the J gene TRBJ1-1; 8 positions match TRBD1. This CDR3 comprises 12 residues. V shed 4 bases and J 7 bases; nucleotides not matched to a gene: 3. Germline CDR1 and CDR2: SGHRS and YFSETQ. The CDR3 loop reads CASSPGTGEAFF. CDR3 coding DNA: TGCGCCAGCAGCCCCGGGACAGGTGAAGCTTTCTTT.

CDR3 DNA: TGCGCCAGCAGCCTCGGGACAGGCACTGAAGCTTTCTTT. This codes for CASSLGTGTEAFF. This sequence joins TRBV4-1 and TRBJ1-1, with 8 bases identical to TRBD1. With 4 bases clipped from V and 4 bases from J, the junction kept 2 bases outside the gene matches. Germline CDR1 is MGHRA and CDR2 is YSYEKL. CDR3 length equals 13 residues.

The chain combines TRBV27 with TRBJ2-7, with D maybe TRBD2 (6 bases). The V end was cut by 2 bases, the J end by 4 bases, with 12 bases between. There are 14 residues in the CDR3. Germline V gene lookup returns CDR1 MNHEY and CDR2 SMNVEV (reference sequence). The CDR3 loop is CASSLVGGGYEQYF. The DNA for the CDR3 is TGTGCCAGCAGTTTAGTGGGGGGAGGATACGAGCAGTACTTC.

The chain combines TRBV7-9 with TRBJ1-1; TRBD1 matches at 10 bases. Trimming removed 5 bases from V and 5 bases from J; junction bases left unmatched: 8. Germline V gives CDR1 SEHNR, CDR2 FQNEAQ (reference sequence). This CDR3 has 15 amino acids. The CDR3 coding sequence is TGTGCCAGCAGCCATACAAGGACAGGGGGAACTGAAGCTTTCTTT. Translation: CASSHTRTGGTEAFF.

The V call is TRBV9, the J call TRBJ2-3; 9 bases are a match to TRBD2. The CDR3 is 16 amino acids. Per the germline V gene, CDR1 is SGDLS and CDR2 is YYNGEE. V dropped 0 bases and J dropped 4; count of bases not matched to a gene: 6. The CDR3 region is CASSVEAGGPPDTQYF. The CDR3 nucleotides read TGTGCCAGCAGCGTAGAGGCGGGAGGGCCCCCAGATACGCAGTATTTT.

The V gene is TRBV7-7, the J gene TRBJ2-5, with D perhaps matching TRBD1 (5 bases). CDR1 is SSHAT and CDR2 is FNYEAQ in the germline V gene (reference sequence). The ends were cut back, 1 base at V and 5 bases at J, with 11 bases in the middle. CDR3 length: 14 residues. CDR3 residues: CASSLVQGWETQYF. In nucleotides, the CDR3 is TGTGCCAGCAGCTTAGTTCAGGGTTGGGAGACCCAGTACTTC.

The chain couples TRBV18 to TRBJ2-1, with 13 bases identical to TRBD2. Unmatched junction bases numbered 5, after V lost 4 bases and J lost 5 bases. The CDR3 consists of 16 residues. CDR1 is KGHSH, CDR2 LQKENI, per germline. CDR3 DNA sequence: TGTGCCAGCTCACAGTACGGGACTAGCGGGGACAATGAGCAGTTCTTC. It translates to CASSQYGTSGDNEQFF.

The rearrangement links TRBV5-1 to TRBJ2-7, with D tentatively TRBD2 (5 bases). The germline gives CDR1 SGHRS, CDR2 YFSETQ. Trimming shortened V by 4 bases and J by 3 bases, and 14 bases separated the two germline ends. There are 14 residues in the CDR3. CDR3 bases: TGCGCCAGCAGCCCTACTAGTCCGGGCTACGAGCAGTACTTC. The encoded protein is CASSPTSPGYEQYF.

The chain is built from TRBV5-1 and TRBJ1-3, with a tentative D call TRBD1 (6 bases). The V gene's germline CDR1 is SGHRS and CDR2 YFSETQ. CDR3 size: 15 residues. Trimming took off 4 bases at V and 0 bases at J, with 11 bases between the two ends. The CDR3 DNA reads TGCGCCAGCAGCCCGGGGGCGGTCTCTGGAAACACCATATATTTT. Encoded protein: CASSPGAVSGNTIYF. The variable domain in full, completed from reference TRBV5-1 and TRBJ1-3, reads KAGVTQTPRYLIKTRGQQVTLSCSPISGHRSVSWYQQTPGQGLQFLFEYFSETQRNKGNFPGRFSGRQFSNSRSEMNVSTLELGDSALYLCASSPGAVSGNTIYFGEGSWLTVV.

The chain employs TRBV11-2 and TRBJ2-5; TRBD1 agrees at 8 bases. The V gene's germline CDR1 is SGHAT and CDR2 FQNNGV. V lost 5 bases and J lost 3; bases outside the gene matches: 8. This CDR3 spans 15 amino acids. The CDR3 DNA is TGTGCCAGCAGCCCCTTTCAGGGGGCAGAAGAGACCCAGTACTTC. Encoded protein: CASSPFQGAEETQYF.

This clone was seen only a few times. The chain employs TRBV9 and TRBJ2-7; no definite D call. This CDR3 spans 13 amino acids. V was pared by 0 bases and J by 3 bases, with 7 bases between. Germline CDR1 SGDLS, CDR2 YYNGEE. CDR3 sequence reads: CASSVGDNYEQYF. CDR3 DNA sequence: TGTGCCAGCAGCGTAGGTGACAACTACGAGCAGTACTTC.

A word on this clone: The final CDR3 position lacks the conserved phenylalanine or tryptophan, pointing to a likely read error. J is TRBJ2-7 and V is TRBV10-1; 9 bases are a match to TRBD1. CDR1 is WNHNN, CDR2 SYGVQD, per germline (reference sequence). The junction had 12 bases not matched to a gene; V was cut back by 5 bases and J by 4 bases. The CDR3 is 16 residues long. CDR3 residues: CASSRGQGRGKYEQYL. CDR3 coding DNA: TGCGCCAGCAGTAGGGGACAGGGTCGTGGAAAATACGAGCAGTACCTC.

The chain combines TRBV5-1 with TRBJ1-3; D ambiguous. This CDR3 contains 15 residues. Trimming took 1 base from V and 6 from J, leaving 14 bases between them. Per the germline V gene, CDR1 is SGHRS and CDR2 is YFSETQ. The CDR3 protein is CASSLSGNVENTIYF. The CDR3 nucleotides are TGCGCCAGCAGCTTGTCGGGGAACGTTGAAAACACCATATATTTT.

The chain is built from TRBV6-1 and TRBJ1-2; D gene uncertain. The V end was cut by 1 base, the J end by 1 base, with 7 bases between. The CDR3 loop spans 14 amino acids. Germline V gene lookup returns CDR1 MNHNS and CDR2 SASEGT. The chain's CDR3 is CASSEVKVNYGYTF. CDR3 in DNA: TGTGCCAGCAGTGAAGTGAAGGTTAACTATGGCTACACCTTC.

The chain has TRBV7-9 and TRBJ2-3, with D uncertain. Trimming shortened V by 1 base and J by 2 bases, and 4 bases separated the two germline ends. The CDR3 sequence is 13 residues long. The germline CDR1 and CDR2 sequences are SEHNR and FQNEAQ (reference sequence). The CDR3 coding sequence is TGTGCCAGCAGCTTAGGAGACACAGATACGCAGTATTTT. The encoded protein is CASSLGDTDTQYF. The whole variable domain, filled in from reference TRBV7-9 and TRBJ2-3, reads DTGVSQNPRHKITKRGQNVTFRCDPISEHNRLYWYRQTLGQGPEFLTYFQNEAQLEKSRLLSDRFSAERPKGSFSTLEIQRTEQGDSAMYLCASSLGDTDTQYFGPGTRLTVL.

The V call is TRBV18, the J call TRBJ1-1, with D perhaps TRBD1 (5 bases). V was trimmed by 2 bases and J by 4 bases, leaving 14 bases between them. Looked up from germline, CDR1 is KGHSH and CDR2 is LQKENI. This CDR3 has 15 amino acids. CDR3: CASSPSAQGSTEAFF. The CDR3 DNA reads as TGTGCCAGCTCACCAAGCGCGCAGGGTAGCACTGAAGCTTTCTTT. Drawing the rest from reference TRBV18 and TRBJ1-1, the complete variable domain is NAGVMQNPRHLVRRRGQEARLRCSPMKGHSHVYWYRQLPEEGLKFMVYLQKENIIDESGMPKERFSAEFPKEGPSILRIQQVVRGDSAAYFCASSPSAQGSTEAFFGQGTRLTVV.

Details on this clone: The same CDR3 can be traced to other DNA sequences in this sample. The chain has TRBV4-1 and TRBJ2-1; D remains unclear. The CDR3 has 13 residues. CDR1 is MGHRA and CDR2 is YSYEKL in the germline V gene. Deletions cut 0 bases from V and 6 bases from J, with 6 bases between. Here the CDR3 reads CASSQEGLNEQFF. In DNA form, the CDR3 reads TGCGCCAGCAGCCAAGAAGGGCTCAATGAGCAGTTCTTC.